This T cell receptor (beta chain) is from a study of blood T cells in healthy people across ages. Note on this clonotype: What it binds is not known.

PCR was performed a second time for 7 to 11 cycles using a sample-barcoded 5' primer and a J-beta primer mix. TCRdb independently ran MiXCR on the 5' RACE reads; one entry per CDR3 protein. The sample has 1.5 million to 2 million distinct CDR3 sequences, around half seen once. Study results and limitations: A roughly linear age-dependent decrease characterized TCR beta diversity per million T cells.

V lost 5 bases, J lost 7 bases, and 17 bases lay in between. This CDR3 has 14 residues. Germline CDR1 is SGHAT and CDR2 is FQNNGV. Total RNA extraction produced at least 6 micrograms (per sample) for the study. J is TRBJ1-2 and V is TRBV11-2, with D unresolved. The receptor's source is a woman in her 40s in good health. The source material was blood. The CDR3 nucleotides are TGTGCCAGCAGCAAGACACTCCTCTCTGGTGGCTACACCTTC. It codes for CASSKTLLSGGYTF.